The 5 T cell receptor beta chains reported below all come from one sample, sequenced in a study of Graves' ophthalmopathy and Graves' hyperthyroidism. The study amplified TCR beta CDR3 regions using RNA transcripts. An initial RT-PCR round employing HTBI primers preceded a second-round multiplex PCR. A single record per CDR3 protein comes from TCRdb applying MiXCR to the multiplex PCR reads. The sample yields hundreds of thousands of distinct CDR3 sequences, about two fifths seen once. The sample was peripheral blood. The receptors were gathered from an adult man with Graves' ophthalmopathy.

This chain links TRBV11-2 with TRBJ1-6; D is undetermined. CDR1 and CDR2 from the germline V gene are SGHAT and FQNNGV. V lost 5 bases and J 14 bases, leaving 13 bases between the germline ends. This CDR3 is 12 amino acids long. CDR3: CASSLTEGTLHF. The CDR3 region has the DNA TGTGCCAGCAGCCTAACAGAGGGAACCCTCCACTTT.

This clonotype turned up a few times. V is TRBV4-3 and J is TRBJ2-7; TRBD1 aligns across 7 bases. This CDR3 is 14 amino acids long. J was trimmed by 0 bases and V by 6 bases; bases with no gene match: 5. The germline V gene encodes CDR1 LGHNA and CDR2 YSLEER. The CDR3 protein is CASSQDRNSYEQYF. The CDR3 DNA reads as TGCGCCAGCAGTCAGGACAGGAACTCCTACGAGCAGTACTTC.

The chain has TRBV7-9 and TRBJ1-1; D gene uncertain. The germline gives CDR1 SEHNR, CDR2 FQNEAQ (reference sequence). CDR3 length equals 13 residues. V lost 1 base and J lost 7, with 10 bases in between. The CDR3 sequence: CASSLGGLGEAFF. The CDR3 region has the DNA TGTGCCAGCAGCTTAGGTGGCCTCGGTGAAGCTTTCTTT.

This clonotype came up many times. The chain uses TRBV29-1 and TRBJ2-5; 9 bases line up with TRBD1. The CDR3 loop spans 16 amino acids. The V gene end was trimmed by 0 bases and the J gene end by 2 bases; junction bases not matched to a gene: 7. Germline V lookup: CDR1 SQVTM, CDR2 ANQGSEA. The CDR3 DNA sequence: TGCAGCGTTGAAGATCTTGGGACAGGGAGGCAAGAGACCCAGTACTTC. Translating gives CSVEDLGTGRQETQYF. Variable domain in full (rest from reference TRBV29-1 and TRBJ2-5): SAVISQKPSRDICQRGTSLTIQCQVDSQVTMMFWYRQQPGQSLTLIATANQGSEATYESGFVIDKFPISRPNLTFSTLTVSNMSPEDSSIYLCSVEDLGTGRQETQYFGPGTRLLVL.

This clonotype was seen a few times. The chain recombines TRBV10-3 with TRBJ1-2, with a weak D call TRBD1 (6 bases). Germline V lookup: CDR1 ENHRY, CDR2 SYGVKD. The ends were cut back, 0 bases at V and 12 bases at J, with 17 bases in the middle. The CDR3 covers 14 residues. This CDR3 is CAISESTGYSGNTF. The CDR3 DNA reads as TGTGCCATCAGTGAGTCCACAGGGTACTCTGGAAACACCTTC.